One and the same sample provided the 6 T cell receptor beta chains below, sequenced in a study of cytomegalovirus exposure and HLA in healthy donors. Repertoires were generated with immunoSEQ multiplex PCR, while TCRdb's copy carries only in-frame clones and drops some. Among tens of thousands of clones listed, 95% to 97% were seen once. Sequenced: PBMCs. Receptors were obtained from a young man in good health and CMV-seropositive.

This rearrangement joins TRBV6-5 to TRBJ2-3; 12 bases are a match to TRBD2. V gave up 0 bases and J gave up 5 bases; unmatched junction bases: 0. The germline V gene encodes CDR1 MNHEY and CDR2 SVGAGI. The CDR3 has 15 amino acids. CDR3 residues: CASSYSLAGGDTQYF. CDR3 nucleotides: TGTGCCAGCAGTTACTCACTAGCGGGAGGAGATACGCAGTATTTT.

The chain links TRBV15 to TRBJ1-2, with 7 bases matching TRBD1. V lost 1 base to trimming and J lost 7 bases; unmatched junction nucleotides: 9. The V gene's germline CDR1 is LNHNV and CDR2 YYDKDF (reference sequence). The CDR3 consists of 15 residues. Written as DNA, the CDR3 is TGTGCCACCAGCAGAGCCAACAGGGGAATAGGTGGCTACACCTTC. Protein: CATSRANRGIGGYTF. The whole variable domain, filled in from reference TRBV15 and TRBJ1-2, reads DAMVIQNPRYQVTQFGKPVTLSCSQTLNHNVMYWYQQKSSQAPKLLFHYYDKDFNNEADTPDNFQSRRPNTSFCFLDIRSPGLGDTAMYLCATSRANRGIGGYTFGSGTRLTVV.

This chain joins TRBV7-3 and TRBJ2-1; 10 nucleotides align to TRBD2. CDR1 is SGHTA, CDR2 FQGTGA, per germline. The CDR3 extends over 15 amino acids. The ends lost 4 bases at V and 1 base at J; junction bases unmatched: 1. DNA of the CDR3: TGTGCCAGCAGCTCAGCGGGAGGGTCCTACAATGAGCAGTTCTTC. Encoded protein: CASSSAGGSYNEQFF.

The chain combines TRBV6-4 with TRBJ2-1, with 9 bases fitting TRBD2. CDR3 length: 15 amino acids. The junction had 5 bases not matched to a gene; V was cut back by 6 bases and J by 2 bases. The germline gives CDR1 MRHNA, CDR2 SNTAGT. CDR3 DNA sequence: TGTGCCAGCAGCTCAGCGGGAGGTCCCTACAATGAGCAGTTCTTC. This translates into CASSSAGGPYNEQFF.

The chain combines TRBV6-1 with TRBJ2-7; 7 nucleotides agree with TRBD2. The CDR3 covers 12 residues. Germline lookup yields CDR1 MNHNS and CDR2 SASEGT. V gave up 7 bases and J gave up 5 bases; unmatched junction bases: 5. The CDR3 here is CASMGRAHEQYF. The CDR3 nucleotides read TGTGCCAGCATGGGGAGGGCTCACGAGCAGTACTTC.

V usage is TRBV6-5 and J usage is TRBJ2-7; possible D gene TRBD1, 5 bases. V lost 6 bases to trimming and J lost 0 bases, with 12 bases between them. The CDR3 loop spans 14 amino acids. CDR1 is MNHEY, CDR2 SVGAGI, per germline. CDR3 in amino acids: CASSLTTGSYEQYF. The CDR3 DNA reads as TGTGCCAGCAGCCTAACAACAGGCTCCTACGAGCAGTACTTC.